This T cell receptor beta chain was captured in a study of T cell repertoires in cytomegalovirus infection (dated by TCRdb to the late 2010s). Background on the whole study: The HLA type of each donor mattered for the analysis, because public TCR beta signatures pointed to carriage of CMV infection along with the matching HLA type.

The reads were generated on an Illumina HiSeq 1500. TCRdb's own reprocessing of the public reads used fastp at Q25 and MiXCR and kept productive beta chains. Rows merge per CDR3 protein into single entries with the most common DNA and genes. The sample yields some 300,000 distinct CDR3 sequences; about 9.1% were counted once. The biggest ten clones account for around 2.4% of the sample. The paper's findings and limits, for the study overall: The ex vivo response was dominated by HLA-C-restricted CMV-specific TCR beta clonotypes, which also provided the single most frequent clonotype in two of eight donors. In both this cohort and an independent roughly 350-donor cohort, the cumulative frequency of public TCR beta family members distinguished carriers of CMV infection plus the relevant HLA type.

This clonotype was recorded many times. Its recognized antigen is unknown. One base away there is no much larger clone; base qualities are not given. The sequenced material came from PBMCs. This TCR derives from a human donor in good health (CMV status not recorded). Some clones in this sample may be carry-over from other donors' samples.

The bases read TGTGCCAGCAGCCCGAAACTAGCGGGGGGGCCAGGCACCGGGGAGCTGTTTTTT. Its product reads: CASSPKLAGGPGTGELFF. The V gene is TRBV7-3 and the J gene is TRBJ2-2, and 13 bases in between align with TRBD2. Unmatched junction bases come to 10, with V trimmed by 5 bases and J by 4 bases. The CDR3 measures 18 amino acids from cysteine to phenylalanine. Only the CDR3 part of the read is kept: 54 bases, read in frame from the first base. CDR1 is given as SGHTA and CDR2 as FQGTGA, both from the germline V gene.